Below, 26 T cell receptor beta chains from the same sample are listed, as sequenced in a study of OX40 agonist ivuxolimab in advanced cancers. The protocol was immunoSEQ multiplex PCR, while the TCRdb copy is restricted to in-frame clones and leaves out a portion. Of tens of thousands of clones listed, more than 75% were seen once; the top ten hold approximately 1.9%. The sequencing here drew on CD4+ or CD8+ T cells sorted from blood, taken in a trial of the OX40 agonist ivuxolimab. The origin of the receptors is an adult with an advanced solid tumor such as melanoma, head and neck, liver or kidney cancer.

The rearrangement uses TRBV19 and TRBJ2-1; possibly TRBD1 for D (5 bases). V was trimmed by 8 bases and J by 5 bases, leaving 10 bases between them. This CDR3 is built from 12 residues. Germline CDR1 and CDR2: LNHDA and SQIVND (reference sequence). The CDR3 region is CASGHRNNEQFF. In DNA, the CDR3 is TGTGCCAGTGGACACAGAAACAATGAGCAGTTCTTC.

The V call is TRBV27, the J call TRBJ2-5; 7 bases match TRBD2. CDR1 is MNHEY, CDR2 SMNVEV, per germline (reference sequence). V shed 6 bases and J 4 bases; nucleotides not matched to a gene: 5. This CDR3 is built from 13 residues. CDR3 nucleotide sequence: TGTGCCAGCAGGACATTAGCGGGAGAGACCCAGTACTTC. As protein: CASRTLAGETQYF.

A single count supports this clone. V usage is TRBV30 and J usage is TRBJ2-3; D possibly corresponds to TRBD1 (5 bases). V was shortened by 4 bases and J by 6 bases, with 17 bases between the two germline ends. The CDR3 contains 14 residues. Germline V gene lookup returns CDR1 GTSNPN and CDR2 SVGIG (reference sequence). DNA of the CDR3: TGTGCCTGGATGACAGATGGCTTCGGTGATACGCAGTATTTT. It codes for CAWMTDGFGDTQYF.

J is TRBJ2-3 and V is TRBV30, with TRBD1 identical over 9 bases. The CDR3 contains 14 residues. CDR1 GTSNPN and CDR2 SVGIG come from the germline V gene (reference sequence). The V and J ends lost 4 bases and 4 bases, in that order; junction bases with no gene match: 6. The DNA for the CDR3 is TGTGCCTGGATGGAGACAGGGGGATCAGATACGCAGTATTTT. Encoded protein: CAWMETGGSDTQYF.

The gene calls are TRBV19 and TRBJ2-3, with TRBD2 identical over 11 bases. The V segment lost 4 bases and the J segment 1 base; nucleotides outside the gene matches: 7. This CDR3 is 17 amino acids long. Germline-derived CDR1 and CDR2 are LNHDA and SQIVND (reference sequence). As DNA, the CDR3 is TGTGCCAGTAGTACTTACCTAGCGGGAGGTGGCACAGATACGCAGTATTTT. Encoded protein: CASSTYLAGGGTDTQYF.

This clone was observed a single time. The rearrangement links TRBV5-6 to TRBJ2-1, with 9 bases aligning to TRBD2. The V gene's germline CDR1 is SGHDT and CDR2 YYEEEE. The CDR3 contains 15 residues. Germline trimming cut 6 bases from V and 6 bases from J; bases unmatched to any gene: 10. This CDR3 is CASTVGASGANEQFF. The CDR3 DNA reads TGTGCCAGCACGGTTGGAGCTAGCGGGGCCAATGAGCAGTTCTTC.

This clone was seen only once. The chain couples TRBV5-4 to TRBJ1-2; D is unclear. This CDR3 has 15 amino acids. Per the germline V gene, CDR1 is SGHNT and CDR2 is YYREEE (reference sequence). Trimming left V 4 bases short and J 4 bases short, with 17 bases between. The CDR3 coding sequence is TGTGCCAGCAGCCCGAGTCAGCCAGAGACCTATGGCTACACCTTC. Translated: CASSPSQPETYGYTF.

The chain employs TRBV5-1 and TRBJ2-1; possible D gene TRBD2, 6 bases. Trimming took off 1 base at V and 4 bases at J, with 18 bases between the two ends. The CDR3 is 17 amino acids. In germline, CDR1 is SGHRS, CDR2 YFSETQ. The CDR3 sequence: CASSLSGLKAQYNEQFF. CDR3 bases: TGCGCCAGCAGCTTGTCCGGACTAAAAGCGCAGTACAATGAGCAGTTCTTC. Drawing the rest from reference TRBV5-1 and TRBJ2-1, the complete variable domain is KAGVTQTPRYLIKTRGQQVTLSCSPISGHRSVSWYQQTPGQGLQFLFEYFSETQRNKGNFPGRFSGRQFSNSRSEMNVSTLELGDSALYLCASSLSGLKAQYNEQFFGPGTRLTVL.

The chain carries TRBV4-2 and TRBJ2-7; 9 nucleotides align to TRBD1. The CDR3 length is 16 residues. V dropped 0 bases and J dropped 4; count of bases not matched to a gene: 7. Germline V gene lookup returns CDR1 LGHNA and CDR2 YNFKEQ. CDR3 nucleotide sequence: TGTGCCAGCAGCCAAGATAGACAGGGGGTCTGGTACGAGCAGTACTTC. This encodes CASSQDRQGVWYEQYF.

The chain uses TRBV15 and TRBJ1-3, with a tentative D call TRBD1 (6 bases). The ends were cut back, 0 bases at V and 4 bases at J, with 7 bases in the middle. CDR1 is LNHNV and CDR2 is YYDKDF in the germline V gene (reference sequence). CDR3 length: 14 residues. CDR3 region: CATSREDRGNTIYF. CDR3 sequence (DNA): TGTGCCACCAGCAGAGAAGACAGGGGAAACACCATATATTTT.

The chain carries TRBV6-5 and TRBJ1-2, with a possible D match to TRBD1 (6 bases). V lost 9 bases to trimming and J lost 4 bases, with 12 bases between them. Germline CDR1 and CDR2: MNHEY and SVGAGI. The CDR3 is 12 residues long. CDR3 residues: CASTRGGYGYTF. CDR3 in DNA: TGTGCCAGTACCAGGGGAGGCTATGGCTACACCTTC.

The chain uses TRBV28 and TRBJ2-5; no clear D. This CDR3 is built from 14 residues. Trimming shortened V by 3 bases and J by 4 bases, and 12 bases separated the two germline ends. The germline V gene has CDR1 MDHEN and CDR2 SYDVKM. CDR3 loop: CASSLADRVETQYF. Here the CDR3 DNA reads TGTGCCAGCAGTTTGGCGGATAGGGTAGAGACCCAGTACTTC.

The CDR3 reads CASSGGTGRNYGYTF. DNA of the CDR3: TGCGCCAGCAGCGGCGGGACAGGGAGAAACTATGGCTACACCTTC. V and J are TRBV5-1 and TRBJ1-2; TRBD1 agrees at 9 bases. Germline V gene sequence: CDR1 SGHRS, CDR2 YFSETQ. The CDR3 sequence is 15 residues long. The J segment lost 2 bases and the V segment lost 4 bases, leaving 6 bases of the junction unmatched.

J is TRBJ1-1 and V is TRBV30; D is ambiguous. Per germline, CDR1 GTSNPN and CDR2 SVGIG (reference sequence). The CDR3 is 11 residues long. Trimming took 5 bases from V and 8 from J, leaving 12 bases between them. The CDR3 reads CAWYTKLEAFF. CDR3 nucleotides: TGTGCCTGGTATACGAAGTTAGAAGCTTTCTTT.

The CDR3 protein is CASTTRIQNSYEQYF. CDR3 DNA sequence: TGTGCCAGCACCACTCGAATCCAAAACTCCTACGAGCAGTACTTC. The genes are TRBV28 and TRBJ2-7; no reliable D call. Trimming removed 7 bases from V and 0 bases from J, with 16 bases in between. The germline gives CDR1 MDHEN, CDR2 SYDVKM. This CDR3 comprises 15 residues. The entire variable domain, with the rest obtained from reference TRBV28 and TRBJ2-7, is as follows: DVKVTQSSRYLVKRTGEKVFLECVQDMDHENMFWYRQDPGLGLRLIYFSYDVKMKEKGDIPEGYSVSREKKERFSLILESASTNQTSMYLCASTTRIQNSYEQYFGPGTRLTVT.

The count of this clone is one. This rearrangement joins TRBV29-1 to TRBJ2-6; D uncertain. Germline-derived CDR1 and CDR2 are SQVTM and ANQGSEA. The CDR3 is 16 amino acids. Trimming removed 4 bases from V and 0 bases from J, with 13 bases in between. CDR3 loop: CSVAADIYSGANVLTF. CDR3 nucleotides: TGCAGCGTTGCGGCTGACATTTACTCTGGGGCCAACGTCCTGACTTTC.

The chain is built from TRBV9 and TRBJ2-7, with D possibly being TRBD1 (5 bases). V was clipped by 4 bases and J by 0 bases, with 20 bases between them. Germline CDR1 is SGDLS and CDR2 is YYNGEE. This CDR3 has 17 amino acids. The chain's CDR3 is CASSPGIGAQDSYEQYF. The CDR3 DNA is TGTGCCAGCAGCCCCGGTATTGGGGCGCAGGACTCCTACGAGCAGTACTTC.

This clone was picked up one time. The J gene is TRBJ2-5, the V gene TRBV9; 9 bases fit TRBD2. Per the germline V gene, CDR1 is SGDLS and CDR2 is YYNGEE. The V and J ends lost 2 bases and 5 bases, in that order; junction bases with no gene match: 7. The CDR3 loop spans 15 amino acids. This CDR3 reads CASSVGSGSGETQYF. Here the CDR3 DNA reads TGTGCCAGCAGCGTTGGTAGCGGGAGTGGGGAGACCCAGTACTTC.

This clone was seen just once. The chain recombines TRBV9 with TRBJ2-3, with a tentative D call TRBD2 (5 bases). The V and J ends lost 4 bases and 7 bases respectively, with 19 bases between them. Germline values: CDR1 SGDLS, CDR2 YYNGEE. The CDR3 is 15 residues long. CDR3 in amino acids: CASSPSSGAPNTQYF. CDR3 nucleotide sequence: TGTGCCAGCAGCCCTAGCAGCGGAGCTCCGAATACGCAGTATTTT.

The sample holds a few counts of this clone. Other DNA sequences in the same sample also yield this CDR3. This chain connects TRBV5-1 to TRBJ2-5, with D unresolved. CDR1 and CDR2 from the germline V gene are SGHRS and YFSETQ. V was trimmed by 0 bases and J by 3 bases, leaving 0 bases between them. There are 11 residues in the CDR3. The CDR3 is CASSLEETQYF. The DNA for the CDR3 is TGCGCCAGCAGCTTGGAAGAGACCCAGTACTTC.

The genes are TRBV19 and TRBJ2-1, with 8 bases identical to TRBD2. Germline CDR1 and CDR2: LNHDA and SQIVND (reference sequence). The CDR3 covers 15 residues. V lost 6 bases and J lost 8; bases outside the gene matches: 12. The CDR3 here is CASSGASGSHDEQFF. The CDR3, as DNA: TGTGCCAGTAGCGGGGCCAGCGGGAGTCATGATGAGCAGTTCTTC.

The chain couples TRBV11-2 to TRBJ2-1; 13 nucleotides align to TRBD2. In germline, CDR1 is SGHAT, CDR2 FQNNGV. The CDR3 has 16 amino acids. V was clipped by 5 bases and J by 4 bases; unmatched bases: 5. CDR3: CASSQRTSGGYNEQFF. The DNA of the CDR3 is TGTGCCAGCAGCCAGCGGACTAGCGGGGGATACAATGAGCAGTTCTTC.

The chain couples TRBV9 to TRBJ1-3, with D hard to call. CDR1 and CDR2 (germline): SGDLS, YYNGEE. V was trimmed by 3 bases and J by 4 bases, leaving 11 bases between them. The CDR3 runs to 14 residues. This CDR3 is CASSDPGTGNTIYF. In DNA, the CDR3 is TGTGCCAGCAGCGATCCGGGAACCGGAAACACCATATATTTT.

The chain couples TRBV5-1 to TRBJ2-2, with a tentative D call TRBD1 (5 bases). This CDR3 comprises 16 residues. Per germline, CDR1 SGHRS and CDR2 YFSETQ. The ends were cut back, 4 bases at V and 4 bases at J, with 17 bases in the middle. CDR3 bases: TGCGCCAGCAGCCCCGAACCGAGACAGATCACCGGGGAGCTGTTTTTT. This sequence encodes CASSPEPRQITGELFF.

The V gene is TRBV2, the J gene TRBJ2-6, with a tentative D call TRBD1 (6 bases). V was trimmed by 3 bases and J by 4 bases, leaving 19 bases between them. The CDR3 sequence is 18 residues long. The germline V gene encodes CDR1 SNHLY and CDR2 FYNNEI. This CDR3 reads CASSDPVFGGLGANVLTF. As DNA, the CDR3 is TGTGCCAGCAGTGACCCTGTGTTTGGGGGCCTCGGGGCCAACGTCCTGACTTTC.

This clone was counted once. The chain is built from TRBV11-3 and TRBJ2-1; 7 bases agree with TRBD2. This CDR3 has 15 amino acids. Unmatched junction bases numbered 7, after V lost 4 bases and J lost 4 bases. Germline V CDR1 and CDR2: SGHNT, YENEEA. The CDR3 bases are TGTGCCAGCAGCTCCCGAGGCGGGAGTTACAATGAGCAGTTCTTC. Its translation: CASSSRGGSYNEQFF. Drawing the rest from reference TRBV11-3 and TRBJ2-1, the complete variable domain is EAGVVQSPRYKIIEKKQPVAFWCNPISGHNTLYWYLQNLGQGPELLIRYENEEAVDDSQLPKDRFSAERLKGVDSTLKIQPAELGDSAVYLCASSSRGGSYNEQFFGPGTRLTVL.